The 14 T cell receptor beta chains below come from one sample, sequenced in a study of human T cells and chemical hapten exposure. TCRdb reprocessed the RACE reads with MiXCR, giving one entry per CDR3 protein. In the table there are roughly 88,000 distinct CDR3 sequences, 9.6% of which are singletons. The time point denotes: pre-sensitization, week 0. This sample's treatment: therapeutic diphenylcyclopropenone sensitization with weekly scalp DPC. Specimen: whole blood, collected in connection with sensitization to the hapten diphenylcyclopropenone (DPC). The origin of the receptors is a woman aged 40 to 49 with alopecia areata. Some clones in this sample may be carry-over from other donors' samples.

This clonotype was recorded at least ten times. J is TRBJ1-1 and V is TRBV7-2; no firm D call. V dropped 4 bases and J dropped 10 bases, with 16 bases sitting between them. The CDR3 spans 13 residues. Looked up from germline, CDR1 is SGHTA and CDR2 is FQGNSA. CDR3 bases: TGTGCCAGCAGCTCCCACTTAAGCGGACCAGCTTTCTTT. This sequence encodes CASSSHLSGPAFF.

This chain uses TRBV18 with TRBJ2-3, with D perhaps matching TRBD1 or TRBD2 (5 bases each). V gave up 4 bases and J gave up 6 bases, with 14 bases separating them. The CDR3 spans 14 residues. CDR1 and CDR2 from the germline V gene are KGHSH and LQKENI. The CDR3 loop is CASSLRMGVDTQYF. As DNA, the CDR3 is TGTGCCAGCTCACTCCGCATGGGGGTGGATACGCAGTATTTT. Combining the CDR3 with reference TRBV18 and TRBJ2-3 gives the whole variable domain NAGVMQNPRHLVRRRGQEARLRCSPMKGHSHVYWYRQLPEEGLKFMVYLQKENIIDESGMPKERFSAEFPKEGPSILRIQQVVRGDSAAYFCASSLRMGVDTQYFGPGTRLTVL.

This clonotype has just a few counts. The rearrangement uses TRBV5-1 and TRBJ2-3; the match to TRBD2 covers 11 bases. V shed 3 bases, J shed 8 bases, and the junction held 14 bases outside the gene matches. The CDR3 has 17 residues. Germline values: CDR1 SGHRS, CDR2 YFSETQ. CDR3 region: CASSWLPTSGAPTTQYF. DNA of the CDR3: TGCGCCAGCAGCTGGTTACCGACTAGCGGGGCCCCCACTACGCAGTATTTT. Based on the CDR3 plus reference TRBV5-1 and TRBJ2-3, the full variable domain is KAGVTQTPRYLIKTRGQQVTLSCSPISGHRSVSWYQQTPGQGLQFLFEYFSETQRNKGNFPGRFSGRQFSNSRSEMNVSTLELGDSALYLCASSWLPTSGAPTTQYFGPGTRLTVL.

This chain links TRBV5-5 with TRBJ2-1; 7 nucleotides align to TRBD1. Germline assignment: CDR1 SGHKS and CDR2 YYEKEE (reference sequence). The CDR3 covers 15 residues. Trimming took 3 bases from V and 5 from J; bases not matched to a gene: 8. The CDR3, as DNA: TGTGCCAGCAGCTCCGACAGGGCCCAACACAATGAGCAGTTCTTC. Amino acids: CASSSDRAQHNEQFF.

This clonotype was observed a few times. CDR3 DNA sequence: TGCGCCAGCAGCACCAGCGCAGGCCGAACTGAAGCTTTCTTT. Its translation: CASSTSAGRTEAFF. V is TRBV5-1 and J is TRBJ1-1; D unresolved. The CDR3 has 14 amino acids. The ends were cut back, 4 bases at V and 5 bases at J, with 15 bases in the middle. CDR1 is SGHRS and CDR2 is YFSETQ in the germline V gene.

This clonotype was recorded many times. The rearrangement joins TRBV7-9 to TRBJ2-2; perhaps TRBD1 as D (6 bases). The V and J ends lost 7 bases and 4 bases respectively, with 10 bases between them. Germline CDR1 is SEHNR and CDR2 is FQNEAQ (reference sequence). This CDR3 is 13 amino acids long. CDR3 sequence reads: CASNNRATGELFF. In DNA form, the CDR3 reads TGTGCCAGCAATAACAGGGCCACCGGGGAGCTGTTTTTT.

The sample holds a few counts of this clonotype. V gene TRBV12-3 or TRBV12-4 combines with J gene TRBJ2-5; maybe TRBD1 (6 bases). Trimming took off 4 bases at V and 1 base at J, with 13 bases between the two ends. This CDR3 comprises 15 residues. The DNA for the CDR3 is TGTGCCAGCAGTTACAGGGTAGGGGTCCAAGAGACCCAGTACTTC. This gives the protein CASSYRVGVQETQYF.

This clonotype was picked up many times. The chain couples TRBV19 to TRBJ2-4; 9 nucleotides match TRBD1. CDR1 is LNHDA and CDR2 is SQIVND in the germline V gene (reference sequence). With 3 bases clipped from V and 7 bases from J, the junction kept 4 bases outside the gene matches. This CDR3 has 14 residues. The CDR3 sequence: CASSMDRGQNIQYF. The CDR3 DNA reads TGTGCCAGTAGTATGGACAGGGGACAGAACATTCAGTACTTC.

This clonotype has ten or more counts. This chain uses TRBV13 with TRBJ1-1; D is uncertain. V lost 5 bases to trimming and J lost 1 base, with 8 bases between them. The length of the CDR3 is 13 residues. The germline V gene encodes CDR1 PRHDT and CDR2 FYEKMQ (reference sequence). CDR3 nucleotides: TGTGCCAGCAGCGTCGTGACGAACACTGAAGCTTTCTTT. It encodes CASSVVTNTEAFF.

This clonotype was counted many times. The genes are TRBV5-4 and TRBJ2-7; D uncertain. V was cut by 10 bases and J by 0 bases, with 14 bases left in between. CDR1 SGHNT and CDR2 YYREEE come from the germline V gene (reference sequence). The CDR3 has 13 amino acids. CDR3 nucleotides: TGTGCCTTCAGCCAGACCTACTCCTACGAGCAGTACTTC. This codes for CAFSQTYSYEQYF.

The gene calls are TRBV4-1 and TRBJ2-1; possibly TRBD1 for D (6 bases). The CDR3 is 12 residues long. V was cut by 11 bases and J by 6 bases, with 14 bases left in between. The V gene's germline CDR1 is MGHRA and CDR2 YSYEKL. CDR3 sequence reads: CAGGNDRNEQFF. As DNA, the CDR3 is TGCGCCGGGGGCAACGACCGCAATGAGCAGTTCTTC.

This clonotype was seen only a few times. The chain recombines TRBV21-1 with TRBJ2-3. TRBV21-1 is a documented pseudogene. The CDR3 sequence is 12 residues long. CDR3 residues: CASSTGSDTQYF. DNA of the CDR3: TGTGCCAGCAGCACCGGCTCAGATACGCAGTATTTT.

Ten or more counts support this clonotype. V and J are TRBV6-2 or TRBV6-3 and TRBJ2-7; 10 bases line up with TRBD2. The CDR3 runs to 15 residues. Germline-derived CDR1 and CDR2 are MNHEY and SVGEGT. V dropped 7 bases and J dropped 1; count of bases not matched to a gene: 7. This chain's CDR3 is CASMASGGPSYEQYF. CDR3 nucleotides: TGTGCCAGCATGGCTAGCGGGGGCCCTTCCTACGAGCAGTACTTC.

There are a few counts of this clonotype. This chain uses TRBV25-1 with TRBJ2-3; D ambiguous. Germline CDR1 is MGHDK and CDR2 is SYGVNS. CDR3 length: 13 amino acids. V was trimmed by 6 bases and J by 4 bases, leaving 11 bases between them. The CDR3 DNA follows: TGTGCCAGCAGCCCTCGGGTGCCAGATACGCAGTATTTT. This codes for CASSPRVPDTQYF.